Below, one T cell receptor (beta chain) is given with its context. This record belongs to a study of T cell changes during pregnancy in multiple sclerosis. Only in-frame clones appear in the TCRdb table, and some are missing; sequencing was by immunoSEQ multiplex PCR. The data show some 54,000 clones, 93% seen once. The receptor was derived from a female donor with multiple sclerosis, enrolled in a pregnancy study. This material consisted of peripheral blood, taken after pregnancy.

CDR3 DNA sequence: TGTGCCAGCAGCCAAGACGCAAGCGGGATGGGGACAGATACGCAGTATTTT. Encoded protein: CASSQDASGMGTDTQYF. The V and J genes are TRBV4-2 and TRBJ2-3; 7 bases line up with TRBD2. J was trimmed by 3 bases and V by 0 bases; bases with no gene match: 9. In germline, CDR1 is LGHNA, CDR2 YNFKEQ. The CDR3 consists of 17 residues.